A single sample gave rise to the 27 T cell receptor beta chains below, sequenced in a study of early T cells in non-severe SARS-CoV-2 infection. TCRdb reanalysed the 5' RACE reads using MiXCR and keeps one entry per CDR3 protein. Of about 72,000 distinct CDR3 sequences listed, over 9% are singletons. The material was whole blood, obtained at baseline. All receptors derive from an adult who was a healthcare worker with PCR-confirmed SARS-CoV-2 infection or an uninfected control (not recorded which).

This clonotype was detected many times. The chain has TRBV5-1 and TRBJ1-3, with D perhaps matching TRBD1 (5 bases). Trimming took off 2 bases at V and 4 bases at J, with 13 bases between the two ends. CDR1 is SGHRS and CDR2 is YFSETQ in the germline V gene. CDR3 length equals 15 residues. CDR3 loop: CASSFGGEGGNTIYF. For the CDR3, the DNA is TGCGCCAGCAGCTTCGGGGGAGAAGGAGGAAACACCATATATTTT.

This clonotype has at least ten counts. The chain recombines TRBV7-9 with TRBJ2-2; D unclear. The CDR3 consists of 11 residues. Germline values: CDR1 SEHNR, CDR2 FQNEAQ (reference sequence). Trimming removed 0 bases at V and 7 bases at J, with 0 bases between. The CDR3 bases are TGTGCCAGCAGCTTAGCCGGGGAGCTGTTTTTT. Protein: CASSLAGELFF.

This clonotype was observed a handful of times. The chain has TRBV11-2 and TRBJ1-4; D not certain. CDR3 length: 13 residues. Germline loops: CDR1 SGHAT, CDR2 FQNNGV. Trimming removed 5 bases at V and 4 bases at J, with 8 bases between. DNA for the CDR3: TGTGCCAGCAGCCCCTGGGTTAATGAAAAACTGTTTTTT. Residues: CASSPWVNEKLFF. Combining the CDR3 with reference TRBV11-2 and TRBJ1-4 gives the whole variable domain EAGVAQSPRYKIIEKRQSVAFWCNPISGHATLYWYQQILGQGPKLLIQFQNNGVVDDSQLPKDRFSAERLKGVDSTLKIQPAKLEDSAVYLCASSPWVNEKLFFGSGTQLSVL.

This clonotype came up a few times. The rearrangement joins TRBV5-1 to TRBJ2-3, with unresolved D. The CDR3 is 15 amino acids. Trimming pared 5 bases from V and 2 bases from J, leaving 15 bases between. CDR1 and CDR2 (germline): SGHRS, YFSETQ. CDR3 sequence (DNA): TGCGCCAGCAGGGGGATGGGTTACCTCACAGATACGCAGTATTTT. The encoded protein is CASRGMGYLTDTQYF.

In this sample, this clonotype turned up many times. The V and J genes are TRBV29-1 and TRBJ1-2; 8 bases are shared with TRBD1. The CDR3 extends over 11 amino acids. Losses at the gene ends were 7 bases for V and 6 bases for J; bases not matched to a gene: 4. CDR1 and CDR2 (germline): SQVTM, ANQGSEA. CDR3 region: CSAGQGHGYTF. CDR3 nucleotide sequence: TGCAGCGCTGGACAGGGTCATGGCTACACCTTC.

This clonotype showed up many times. The chain is built from TRBV4-3 and TRBJ2-5, with 8 bases that match TRBD2. Trimming at V came to 1 base and at J to 2 bases, leaving 9 bases not matched to a gene. Germline assignment: CDR1 LGHNA and CDR2 YSLEER. This CDR3 region has 17 residues. CDR3 loop: CASSQGLAGGQQETQYF. CDR3 sequence (DNA): TGCGCCAGCAGCCAAGGGCTGGCGGGGGGCCAACAAGAGACCCAGTACTTC.

V is TRBV5-1 and J is TRBJ2-1, with D uncertain. Germline V CDR1 and CDR2: SGHRS, YFSETQ. With 0 bases removed from V and 0 bases from J, the gap between germline ends came to 4 bases. This CDR3 region has 14 residues. CDR3 nucleotide sequence: TGCGCCAGCAGCTTGGTGGCCTCCTACAATGAGCAGTTCTTC. Translation gives CASSLVASYNEQFF.

About this clonotype: The junction does not match germline at one end; this may be a read error. This chain links TRBV5-6 with TRBJ2-7; D is undetermined. This CDR3 region has 14 residues. Germline V lookup: CDR1 SGHDT, CDR2 YYEEEE. The CDR3 region has the DNA TGTGCCAGCAGCTTGTTTACATTCTCCTCCGAGCAGTACTTC. Translation gives CASSLFTFSSEQYF.

This clonotype was found many times. V gene TRBV9 combines with J gene TRBJ1-1; tentative D call: TRBD1 (6 bases). The CDR3 contains 15 residues. Germline-derived CDR1 and CDR2 are SGDLS and YYNGEE. V lost 2 bases and J 1 base, leaving 12 bases between the germline ends. In DNA form, the CDR3 reads TGTGCCAGCAGCGTCGCAGGGGTCGGGAACACTGAAGCTTTCTTT. This sequence encodes CASSVAGVGNTEAFF.

This clonotype was observed a handful of times. The chain links TRBV5-1 to TRBJ2-3; TRBD1 matches at 9 bases. Germline CDR1 is SGHRS and CDR2 is YFSETQ. V dropped 0 bases and J dropped 0; count of bases not matched to a gene: 8. This CDR3 is 18 amino acids long. In DNA, the CDR3 is TGCGCCAGCAGCTTGGGCCCCGGGACAGGGACTAGCACAGATACGCAGTATTTT. Protein: CASSLGPGTGTSTDTQYF.

This clonotype was found many times. The rearrangement uses TRBV6-2 or TRBV6-3 and TRBJ2-5, with 9 bases matching TRBD1. Germline CDR1 and CDR2: MNHEY and SVGEGT. This CDR3 is 15 amino acids long. J lost 4 bases, V lost 5 bases, and 8 bases had no gene match. This CDR3 is CASSEGQGSGETQYF. Here the CDR3 DNA reads TGTGCCAGCAGTGAGGGACAGGGATCAGGAGAGACCCAGTACTTC.

The chain couples TRBV24-1 to TRBJ2-1; TRBD2 aligns across 13 bases. J lost 2 bases, V lost 9 bases, and 3 bases had no gene match. The CDR3 sequence is 15 residues long. Germline CDR1 reads KGHDR; CDR2 reads SFDVKD. CDR3 sequence reads: CATGLAGDTYNEQFF. The CDR3 DNA reads TGTGCCACCGGACTAGCGGGGGATACCTACAATGAGCAGTTCTTC.

This chain links TRBV5-1 with TRBJ2-5, with D tentatively TRBD1 (6 bases). The CDR3 length is 14 residues. Looked up from germline, CDR1 is SGHRS and CDR2 is YFSETQ. Deletions cut 2 bases from V and 5 bases from J, with 13 bases between. The CDR3 is CASSLGGRVETQYF. In nucleotides, the CDR3 is TGCGCCAGCAGCTTAGGGGGACGGGTGGAGACCCAGTACTTC.

The rearrangement links TRBV6-1 to TRBJ1-6; possibly TRBD1 for D (5 bases). The CDR3 totals 15 residues. V lost 4 bases to trimming and J lost 5 bases, with 12 bases between them. From germline, CDR1 is MNHNS and CDR2 SASEGT. CDR3 sequence reads: CASSAGAQNNSPLHF. The CDR3 DNA sequence: TGTGCCAGCAGTGCCGGGGCTCAGAATAATTCACCCCTCCACTTT.

Here the CDR3 DNA reads TGTGCCTGGAGTCATACGGGGGGACAGGGTGAAGCTTTCTTT. Amino acids: CAWSHTGGQGEAFF. This rearrangement joins TRBV30 to TRBJ1-1; TRBD1 matches 9 bases. From germline, CDR1 is GTSNPN and CDR2 SVGIG (reference sequence). The CDR3 loop spans 14 amino acids. Trimming at V came to 2 bases and at J to 7 bases, leaving 8 bases not matched to a gene.

This clonotype was observed many times. The rearrangement joins TRBV5-1 to TRBJ1-2; 7 bases map to TRBD1. CDR3 length: 13 amino acids. The V gene's germline CDR1 is SGHRS and CDR2 YFSETQ. J was trimmed by 5 bases and V by 3 bases; bases with no gene match: 4. This chain's CDR3 is CASSSGQVYGYTF. In DNA, the CDR3 is TGCGCCAGCAGCTCTGGACAGGTGTATGGCTACACCTTC.

This clonotype has a handful of counts. The chain carries TRBV20-1 and TRBJ2-1; TRBD2 agrees at 15 bases. Germline lookup yields CDR1 DFQATT and CDR2 SNEGSKA (reference sequence). Trimming cost V 3 bases and J 4 bases; bases outside gene matches: 7. The CDR3 extends over 17 amino acids. The CDR3 DNA reads as TGCAGTGCTAGGCCAGGACTAGCGGGGGGGCAGTACAATGAGCAGTTCTTC. It is translated as CSARPGLAGGQYNEQFF.

In this sample, this clonotype turned up a few times. V gene TRBV12-3 or TRBV12-4 combines with J gene TRBJ2-3; unclear D gene. V was pared by 6 bases and J by 1 base, with 8 bases between. The CDR3 has 13 amino acids. The CDR3 nucleotides read TGTGCCAGCAGAGATTCGGGCACAGATACGCAGTATTTT. Translated: CASRDSGTDTQYF.

The gene calls are TRBV19 and TRBJ1-4; unclear D gene. Germline CDR1 and CDR2: LNHDA and SQIVND (reference sequence). The CDR3 length is 13 residues. The germline V and J ends were trimmed by 1 base and 2 bases, with 2 bases remaining between them. CDR3 nucleotides: TGTGCCAGTAGTATAGGGACTAATGAAAAACTGTTTTTT. It encodes CASSIGTNEKLFF.

This clonotype was picked up many times. The CDR3 here is CASSLGIRASGGKASSGANVLTF. CDR3 coding DNA: TGTGCCAGCAGCTTAGGCATTAGGGCTAGCGGGGGGAAAGCCTCCTCTGGGGCCAACGTCCTGACTTTC. The genes are TRBV7-9 and TRBJ2-6; TRBD2 agrees at 11 bases. The CDR3 runs to 23 residues. After removal of 1 base from V and 0 bases from J, the junction contained 17 bases not matched to a gene. Germline CDR1 reads SEHNR; CDR2 reads FQNEAQ (reference sequence). The full variable domain, in which reference TRBV7-9 and TRBJ2-6 provide the parts outside the CDR3, is DTGVSQNPRHKITKRGQNVTFRCDPISEHNRLYWYRQTLGQGPEFLTYFQNEAQLEKSRLLSDRFSAERPKGSFSTLEIQRTEQGDSAMYLCASSLGIRASGGKASSGANVLTFGAGSRLTVL.

This clonotype was counted at least ten times. This rearrangement joins TRBV3-1 to TRBJ1-5; D is ambiguous. The CDR3 covers 14 residues. V lost 0 bases and J 5 bases, leaving 8 bases between the germline ends. Per germline, CDR1 LGHDT and CDR2 YNNKEL (reference sequence). CDR3 nucleotides: TGTGCCAGCAGCCAAGAACTGGGAGATCAGCCCCAGCATTTT. It encodes CASSQELGDQPQHF.

The CDR3 DNA sequence: TGTGCCAGCAGTCCGGGACTAGCGATGAACATTCAGTACTTC. Translating it yields CASSPGLAMNIQYF. The chain uses TRBV5-4 and TRBJ2-4, with TRBD2 identical over 10 bases. V was clipped by 5 bases and J by 7 bases; unmatched bases: 6. This CDR3 is built from 14 residues. CDR1 and CDR2 from the germline V gene are SGHNT and YYREEE (reference sequence).

This clonotype showed up many times. The chain joins TRBV13 to TRBJ1-2; maybe TRBD1 (5 bases). CDR1 and CDR2 (germline): PRHDT, FYEKMQ (reference sequence). V lost 5 bases and J lost 3, with 25 bases in between. The CDR3 contains 18 residues. CDR3 in DNA: TGTGCCAGCAGCCCACAATTTGACAGACCCAGAACAGACTATGGCTACACCTTC. It is translated as CASSPQFDRPRTDYGYTF.

This chain links TRBV29-1 with TRBJ1-4; D is undetermined. Germline V lookup: CDR1 SQVTM, CDR2 ANQGSEA. The V end was cut by 4 bases, the J end by 8 bases, with 11 bases between. The CDR3 length is 12 residues. The DNA of the CDR3 is TGCAGCGTTGGCGTAATAGGGGAAAAACTGTTTTTT. Encoded protein: CSVGVIGEKLFF.

In this sample, this clonotype turned up many times. The V gene is TRBV7-6, the J gene TRBJ2-2; possibly TRBD1 for D (6 bases). Trimming shortened V by 5 bases and J by 13 bases, and 26 bases separated the two germline ends. The length of the CDR3 is 16 residues. Germline lookup yields CDR1 SGHVS and CDR2 FNYEAQ. CDR3 DNA: TGTGCCAGCAGCCCCAAGTCGAAGGACAGCACCCAGGGGCTGTTTTTT. Amino acids: CASSPKSKDSTQGLFF. The whole variable domain, filled in from reference TRBV7-6 and TRBJ2-2, reads GAGVSQSPRYKVTKRGQDVALRCDPISGHVSLYWYRQALGQGPEFLTYFNYEAQQDKSGLPNDRFSAERPEGSISTLTIQRTEQRDSAMYRCASSPKSKDSTQGLFFGEGSRLTVL.

This clonotype was detected a few times. The J gene is TRBJ1-2, the V gene TRBV5-4, with D perhaps matching TRBD1 (6 bases). V lost 0 bases, J lost 3 bases, and 6 bases lay in between. CDR3 length: 13 amino acids. CDR1 and CDR2 from the germline V gene are SGHNT and YYREEE (reference sequence). CDR3 sequence: CASSLEGDYGYTF. DNA for the CDR3: TGTGCCAGCAGCTTGGAGGGGGACTATGGCTACACCTTC.

The V call is TRBV3-1, the J call TRBJ1-4, with 7 bases fitting TRBD1. This CDR3 spans 17 amino acids. CDR1 and CDR2 (germline): LGHDT, YNNKEL (reference sequence). V was pared by 4 bases and J by 4 bases, with 12 bases of the junction left unmatched. The CDR3 DNA is TGTGCCAGCAGCCCGATCAGCAGGGACAGCATTAATGAAAAACTGTTTTTT. Its protein is CASSPISRDSINEKLFF.